This passage covers 27 T cell receptor beta chains from one sample sequenced in a study of PD-1 blockade in classical Hodgkin lymphoma (TCRdb year 2020). Libraries were prepared through the immunoSEQ multiplex PCR assay. The immuneACCESS repertoire file appears here via TCRdb, limited to in-frame rearrangements. These files lack a portion of the clones; in checked studies, under half of the deficit traces to unresolved V genes, and the cause of the others is not known. Across this sample there are 95,000 to 100,000 clones, with around 88% seen only once. Jointly, the top ten make up under 8% of the sample. The label giving this sample's time point can be read as: cycle 2 day 1 (C2D1) of nivolumab. Relapse after autologous stem cell transplantation had occurred in all trial patients, and cohorts A, B and C were distinguished by prior brentuximab vedotin exposure. The starting material was peripheral blood mononuclear cells (PBMCs), obtained before the second cycle of nivolumab. All receptors come from a human donor with classical Hodgkin lymphoma.

V usage is TRBV29-1 and J usage is TRBJ1-1; TRBD1 might be the D (6 bases). V was clipped by 5 bases and J by 2 bases, with 12 bases between them. The CDR3 contains 13 residues. Germline V gene lookup returns CDR1 SQVTM and CDR2 ANQGSEA. The CDR3 protein is CSVSTGGNTEAFF. The CDR3 DNA reads TGCAGCGTTTCGACGGGGGGCAACACTGAAGCTTTCTTT.

The chain is built from TRBV2 and TRBJ2-1, with 8 nucleotides matching TRBD2. The CDR3 runs to 16 residues. J gave up 2 bases and V 4 bases, and 7 bases lay outside the gene matches. Germline V gene sequence: CDR1 SNHLY, CDR2 FYNNEI. This CDR3 reads CASSVSGLAAYNEQFF. CDR3 sequence (DNA): TGTGCCAGCAGTGTTTCAGGACTAGCCGCCTACAATGAGCAGTTCTTC.

This chain uses TRBV7-9 with TRBJ2-7, with 10 bases identical to TRBD1. CDR3 length: 15 residues. Germline-derived CDR1 and CDR2 are SEHNR and FQNEAQ (reference sequence). J lost 3 bases, V lost 5 bases, and 7 bases had no gene match. The CDR3 is CASSARDRGLYEQYF. The CDR3 DNA reads TGTGCCAGCAGCGCCCGGGACAGGGGCCTCTACGAGCAGTACTTC.

CDR3 region: CASSLTAGGLTDTQYF. The CDR3 DNA sequence: TGTGCCAGCAGCTTGACAGCGGGGGGACTCACAGATACGCAGTATTTT. The chain has TRBV7-6 and TRBJ2-3; 9 bases align to TRBD2. Germline V CDR1 and CDR2: SGHVS, FNYEAQ. CDR3 length: 16 residues. Trimming removed 3 bases from V and 2 bases from J; junction bases left unmatched: 6.

The V call is TRBV18, the J call TRBJ1-5; D is undetermined. This CDR3 has 14 amino acids. Trimming removed 6 bases at V and 7 bases at J, with 16 bases between. Germline V gene data show CDR1 as KGHSH and CDR2 as LQKENI. For the CDR3, the DNA is TGTGCCAGCTCCCCAAACGGGGTTGGGCAGCCCCAGCATTTT. It yields the protein CASSPNGVGQPQHF.

This chain links TRBV6-5 with TRBJ1-3; possibly TRBD1 for D (6 bases). Between the trimmed V and J ends, which lost 7 bases and 2 bases, there was a span of 15 bases. Germline-derived CDR1 and CDR2 are MNHEY and SVGAGI. This CDR3 contains 15 residues. CDR3 region: CASTRTTGTGNTIYF. The CDR3 coding sequence is TGTGCCAGCACCAGAACCACAGGGACTGGAAACACCATATATTTT.

J is TRBJ2-1 and V is TRBV6-4, with 11 bases identical to TRBD2. The length of the CDR3 is 17 residues. V was pared by 0 bases and J by 3 bases, with 4 bases of the junction left unmatched. Germline lookup yields CDR1 MRHNA and CDR2 SNTAGT. CDR3 DNA sequence: TGTGCCAGCAGTGACTCGAAAGGACTAGCGGGCTACAATGAGCAGTTCTTC. Residues: CASSDSKGLAGYNEQFF.

The chain links TRBV19 to TRBJ1-5; D gene ambiguous. The V end lost 0 bases, the J end lost 0 bases, and 6 bases lay between the germline ends. In germline, CDR1 is LNHDA, CDR2 SQIVND (reference sequence). The CDR3 length is 15 residues. The CDR3 sequence is CASSIEGISNQPQHF. DNA for the CDR3: TGTGCCAGTAGTATAGAAGGGATTAGCAATCAGCCCCAGCATTTT.

The chain links TRBV12-5 to TRBJ1-2; the match to TRBD1 covers 11 bases. CDR3 size: 14 residues. V shed 5 bases, J shed 7 bases, and the junction held 6 bases outside the gene matches. In germline, CDR1 is LGHNT, CDR2 FRNRAP. The CDR3 coding sequence is TGTGCTAGTGGTCCCGGACAGGGGGCACTTGGCTACACCTTC. Protein product: CASGPGQGALGYTF.

This chain connects TRBV7-6 to TRBJ2-5, with D possibly matching TRBD2 (5 bases). The end of the DNA aligns better with TRBJ2-7, so the J call may be wrong. Per the germline V gene, CDR1 is SGHVS and CDR2 is FNYEAQ. CDR3 size: 13 residues. The CDR3 spells CASSLRGNYEQYF. CDR3 sequence (DNA): TGTGCCAGCAGCTTAAGAGGGAATTACGAGCAGTACTTC.

The J gene is TRBJ2-1, the V gene TRBV7-8, with TRBD1 identical over 7 bases. Germline CDR1 reads SGHVS; CDR2 reads FQNEAQ. Trimming cost V 5 bases and J 7 bases; bases outside gene matches: 5. The CDR3 is 13 residues long. The CDR3 DNA follows: TGTGCCAGCAGCCCAGGGACAGCTAATGAGCAGTTCTTC. Amino acid sequence: CASSPGTANEQFF.

This clone was detected once. The chain recombines TRBV10-1 with TRBJ2-4; 7 bases map to TRBD2. Germline lookup yields CDR1 WNHNN and CDR2 SYGVQD (reference sequence). The CDR3 has 16 residues. V gave up 7 bases and J gave up 8 bases; unmatched junction bases: 17. In DNA, the CDR3 is TGCGCCAGCATTAAGAGATTGACGGGGAGGGTTGACATTCAGTACTTC. Protein sequence: CASIKRLTGRVDIQYF.

The chain joins TRBV6-5 to TRBJ1-1; 7 nucleotides agree with TRBD1. V trimming: 5 bases; J trimming: 1 base; junction bases outside the gene matches: 1. The CDR3 has 13 residues. CDR1 MNHEY and CDR2 SVGAGI come from the germline V gene. In nucleotides, the CDR3 is TGTGCCAGCAGTGGACAGGCGAACACTGAAGCTTTCTTT. Translating gives CASSGQANTEAFF.

The rearrangement joins TRBV6-1 to TRBJ2-2; 8 bases map to TRBD2. The CDR3 has 15 residues. Germline CDR1 MNHNS, CDR2 SASEGT. The J segment lost 0 bases and the V segment lost 5 bases, leaving 2 bases of the junction unmatched. CDR3 nucleotides: TGTGCCAGCAGTCTACTAGCGGCGAACACCGGGGAGCTGTTTTTT. Its translation is CASSLLAANTGELFF.

The V call is TRBV5-1, the J call TRBJ2-2; no reliable D call. Trimming stripped 4 bases from V and 5 bases from J, with 6 bases between. From germline, CDR1 is SGHRS and CDR2 YFSETQ. The CDR3 covers 12 residues. The CDR3 loop reads CASSEGTGELFF. Here the CDR3 DNA reads TGCGCCAGCAGCGAAGGAACCGGGGAGCTGTTTTTT.

This clone was counted between two and nine times. V gene TRBV28 combines with J gene TRBJ1-5; D not certain. The CDR3 spans 13 residues. The V gene's germline CDR1 is MDHEN and CDR2 SYDVKM. V was cut by 8 bases and J by 0 bases, with 8 bases left in between. The CDR3 is CASEIDSNQPQHF. The DNA for the CDR3 is TGTGCCAGCGAAATAGATAGCAATCAGCCCCAGCATTTT.

The rearrangement links TRBV4-2 to TRBJ1-3; 7 bases are a match to TRBD1. This CDR3 region has 18 residues. CDR1 is LGHNA, CDR2 YNFKEQ, per germline. The J segment lost 0 bases and the V segment lost 0 bases, leaving 8 bases of the junction unmatched. CDR3 residues: CASSQEPSGTVSGNTIYF. CDR3 DNA: TGTGCCAGCAGCCAAGAACCGTCCGGGACAGTCTCTGGAAACACCATATATTTT.

The gene calls are TRBV23-1 and TRBJ1-1; maybe TRBD1 (5 bases). TRBV23-1 is an ORF, with its function uncertain. CDR3 length equals 19 residues. The germline V and J ends were trimmed by 3 bases and 3 bases, with 26 bases remaining between them. CDR3 sequence: CASSHHFEGKVAWDTEAFF. CDR3 DNA sequence: TGCGCCAGCAGTCACCACTTTGAGGGGAAGGTAGCCTGGGACACTGAAGCTTTCTTT.

CDR3 nucleotides: TGTGCCAGCAGGCCAGACAGGGGATGGAATCAGCCCCAGCATTTT. Translation: CASRPDRGWNQPQHF. The chain has TRBV28 and TRBJ1-5; 8 nucleotides align to TRBD1. The J segment lost 4 bases and the V segment lost 6 bases, leaving 8 bases of the junction unmatched. The CDR3 sequence is 15 residues long. In germline, CDR1 is MDHEN, CDR2 SYDVKM.

The chain couples TRBV11-3 to TRBJ2-7, with no clear D. This CDR3 contains 17 residues. Germline values: CDR1 SGHNT, CDR2 YENEEA. The V and J ends lost 0 bases and 2 bases respectively, with 17 bases between them. The CDR3 bases are TGTGCCAGCAGCTTAGATCCACCCCTCAGGCCCACCTACGAGCAGTACTTC. Protein sequence: CASSLDPPLRPTYEQYF. Together with reference TRBV11-3 and TRBJ2-7, the CDR3 gives the full variable domain: EAGVVQSPRYKIIEKKQPVAFWCNPISGHNTLYWYLQNLGQGPELLIRYENEEAVDDSQLPKDRFSAERLKGVDSTLKIQPAELGDSAVYLCASSLDPPLRPTYEQYFGPGTRLTVT.

By share, this clone ranks as medium-sized. This sequence joins TRBV2 and TRBJ1-1; 7 bases fit TRBD1. This CDR3 comprises 16 residues. The germline CDR1 and CDR2 sequences are SNHLY and FYNNEI. With 3 bases clipped from V and 3 bases from J, the junction kept 10 bases outside the gene matches. CDR3 amino acids: CASSERDRGVYTEAFF. In DNA, the CDR3 is TGTGCCAGCAGTGAGCGGGACAGAGGAGTTTACACTGAAGCTTTCTTT.

The chain uses TRBV19 and TRBJ1-2, with 10 bases fitting TRBD1. Per germline, CDR1 LNHDA and CDR2 SQIVND (reference sequence). Trimming at V came to 5 bases and at J to 10 bases, leaving 16 bases not matched to a gene. CDR3 size: 16 residues. CDR3 sequence (DNA): TGTGCCAGTAGTCCGGGACAGGGGCTCTATGTTCCAGTCTACACCTTC. Translation: CASSPGQGLYVPVYTF.

CDR3 region: CASSITRGQGEHYGYTF. CDR3 bases: TGTGCCAGTAGTATAACTCGAGGACAGGGTGAACACTATGGCTACACCTTC. The rearrangement uses TRBV19 and TRBJ1-2; 8 bases agree with TRBD1. The V gene end was trimmed by 2 bases and the J gene end by 3 bases; junction bases not matched to a gene: 11. Germline V gene lookup returns CDR1 LNHDA and CDR2 SQIVND (reference sequence). This CDR3 comprises 17 residues.

The V gene is TRBV18, the J gene TRBJ1-3; 8 bases map to TRBD1. Per germline, CDR1 KGHSH and CDR2 LQKENI. Trimming removed 2 bases from V and 1 base from J; junction bases left unmatched: 4. The CDR3 runs 16 residues. The CDR3, as DNA: TGTGCCAGCTCACCAGAACAGGGGGTGTCTGGAAACACCATATATTTT. Translating it yields CASSPEQGVSGNTIYF.

This clone was counted a few times. The chain employs TRBV7-3 and TRBJ1-1; D remains ambiguous. Germline assignment: CDR1 SGHTA and CDR2 FQGTGA. This CDR3 has 13 amino acids. The V end lost 1 base, the J end lost 4 bases, and 7 bases lay between the germline ends. CDR3 DNA sequence: TGTGCCAGCAGCTTAATTGAGGGCACTGAAGCTTTCTTT. Protein product: CASSLIEGTEAFF.

This clone was seen only once. This chain connects TRBV19 to TRBJ1-5; D gene unclear. Germline CDR1 reads LNHDA; CDR2 reads SQIVND (reference sequence). The germline V and J ends were trimmed by 7 bases and 0 bases, with 16 bases remaining between them. CDR3 length: 16 amino acids. The DNA for the CDR3 is TGTGCCAGTACAAGAGTGGCGGAATATAGCAATCAGCCCCAGCATTTT. It codes for CASTRVAEYSNQPQHF.

This chain uses TRBV4-1 with TRBJ2-3, with 7 nucleotides matching TRBD2. J was trimmed by 1 base and V by 0 bases; bases with no gene match: 4. In germline, CDR1 is MGHRA, CDR2 YSYEKL. The CDR3 runs 16 residues. CDR3 protein: CASSQEYGGGTDTQYF. The CDR3 DNA sequence: TGCGCCAGCAGCCAAGAATATGGGGGGGGCACAGATACGCAGTATTTT.